A single sample is the source of the 27 T cell receptor beta chains below, sequenced in a study of blood T cell repertoires in COVID-19. The table came from immunoSEQ multiplex PCR; TCRdb's copy has only in-frame clones and leaves some out. Among some 96,000 clones listed, less than 85% were seen once. The sequencing sample was made of peripheral blood. Receptors were obtained from a human donor in a cohort sampled during active COVID-19.

CDR3 in amino acids: CASSFGLLPPYNEQFF. The CDR3, as DNA: TGTGCCAGCAGCTTTGGACTGCTCCCCCCCTACAATGAGCAGTTCTTC. This chain links TRBV11-2 with TRBJ2-1, with D possibly TRBD2 on 5 matching bases. CDR1 SGHAT and CDR2 FQNNGV come from the germline V gene. The CDR3 is made up of 16 amino acids. V lost 3 bases and J lost 2, with 14 bases in between.

V gene TRBV28 combines with J gene TRBJ1-5, with D unclear. Deletions cut 5 bases from V and 2 bases from J, with 10 bases between. The CDR3 contains 14 residues. Germline assignment: CDR1 MDHEN and CDR2 SYDVKM. This CDR3 reads CASSRSWGNQPQHF. CDR3 coding DNA: TGTGCCAGCAGTCGGAGTTGGGGCAATCAGCCCCAGCATTTT.

This rearrangement joins TRBV6-6 to TRBJ2-7, with TRBD2 as a possible D gene (5 bases). This CDR3 is built from 16 residues. The germline V gene encodes CDR1 MNHNY and CDR2 SVGAGI (reference sequence). V was shortened by 0 bases and J by 0 bases, with 12 bases between the two germline ends. The CDR3 bases are TGTGCCAGCAGTTACTCCCAGCCGGGGAGCTCCTACGAGCAGTACTTC. It translates to CASSYSQPGSSYEQYF.

V is TRBV20-1 and J is TRBJ1-2; no firm D call. Germline CDR1 reads DFQATT; CDR2 reads SNEGSKA (reference sequence). CDR3 length: 11 amino acids. V was pared by 4 bases and J by 0 bases, with 3 bases between. CDR3 in DNA: TGCAGTGCTAACTCTAACTATGGCTACACCTTC. It specifies CSANSNYGYTF.

J is TRBJ2-7 and V is TRBV27, with D possibly being TRBD2 (5 bases). The germline gives CDR1 MNHEY, CDR2 SMNVEV (reference sequence). V was trimmed by 1 base and J by 1 base, leaving 11 bases between them. This CDR3 has 15 residues. CDR3 protein: CASSLFAGGSYEQYF. The CDR3 region has the DNA TGTGCCAGCAGTTTATTCGCGGGCGGTTCCTACGAGCAGTACTTC.

The chain employs TRBV27 and TRBJ2-3, with 10 bases identical to TRBD2. The V gene's germline CDR1 is MNHEY and CDR2 SMNVEV (reference sequence). The CDR3 contains 16 residues. Trimming removed 5 bases from V and 3 bases from J; junction bases left unmatched: 8. The CDR3 spells CASSAPASGGTDTQYF. CDR3 DNA: TGTGCCAGCAGTGCCCCAGCTAGCGGGGGAACAGATACGCAGTATTTT.

The chain employs TRBV20-1 and TRBJ2-7; TRBD2 might be the D (6 bases). The CDR3 sequence is 11 residues long. V lost 7 bases to trimming and J lost 2 bases, with 9 bases between them. CDR1 DFQATT and CDR2 SNEGSKA come from the germline V gene (reference sequence). The CDR3: CSGGGTYEQYF. CDR3 bases: TGCAGTGGCGGAGGGACCTACGAGCAGTACTTC.

This chain uses TRBV3-1 (or the pseudogene TRBV3-2) with TRBJ1-3; no firm D call. Trimming left V 4 bases short and J 2 bases short, with 6 bases between. CDR3 length: 13 residues. Germline CDR1 is LGHDT and CDR2 is YNNKEL (reference sequence). This CDR3 reads CASSLNTGNTIYF. The CDR3 bases are TGTGCCAGCAGCCTAAATACTGGAAACACCATATATTTT.

The chain uses TRBV5-1 and TRBJ2-1; 8 bases are shared with TRBD1. Trimming removed 4 bases from V and 1 base from J; junction bases left unmatched: 4. The CDR3 is made up of 15 amino acids. Per the germline V gene, CDR1 is SGHRS and CDR2 is YFSETQ. CDR3 loop: CASSITGGSYNEQFF. CDR3 DNA sequence: TGCGCCAGCAGCATAACAGGGGGGTCCTACAATGAGCAGTTCTTC.

The chain combines TRBV6-2 or TRBV6-3 with TRBJ2-3; 7 bases align to TRBD1. V lost 2 bases and J lost 3; bases outside the gene matches: 5. The CDR3 loop spans 15 amino acids. Germline-derived CDR1 and CDR2 are MNHEY and SVGEGT. For the CDR3, the DNA is TGTGCCAGCAGTTACAGCCAGGGGGAAACAGATACGCAGTATTTT. The encoded protein is CASSYSQGETDTQYF.

The CDR3 sequence is CASSIDGSGDEQFF. The CDR3 DNA reads TGTGCCAGTAGTATCGACGGGAGTGGCGATGAGCAGTTCTTC. The chain recombines TRBV19 with TRBJ2-1; D is possibly TRBD2 (6 bases). V was shortened by 3 bases and J by 8 bases, with 14 bases between the two germline ends. The germline V gene encodes CDR1 LNHDA and CDR2 SQIVND (reference sequence). The CDR3 is 14 residues long.

The chain is built from TRBV9 and TRBJ2-2, with TRBD2 matching 8 bases. Germline V gene sequence: CDR1 SGDLS, CDR2 YYNGEE. The CDR3 extends over 15 amino acids. V was pared by 0 bases and J by 3 bases, with 1 base of the junction left unmatched. The DNA for the CDR3 is TGTGCCAGCAGCGTAGCGGGGGGGCACACCGGGGAGCTGTTTTTT. This encodes CASSVAGGHTGELFF.

V gene TRBV5-1 combines with J gene TRBJ2-3; TRBD2 agrees at 7 bases. This CDR3 has 14 residues. CDR1 is SGHRS and CDR2 is YFSETQ in the germline V gene. After removal of 7 bases from V and 4 bases from J, the junction contained 9 bases not matched to a gene. CDR3 sequence (DNA): TGCGCCAGCGGGGACGCTAGCGGCGCAGATACGCAGTATTTT. It codes for CASGDASGADTQYF.

The rearrangement joins TRBV5-5 to TRBJ1-4, with TRBD1 matching over 7 bases. J lost 1 base, V lost 2 bases, and 2 bases had no gene match. Germline loops: CDR1 SGHKS, CDR2 YYEKEE (reference sequence). The CDR3 length is 15 residues. CDR3 amino acids: CASSFTGETNEKLFF. As DNA, the CDR3 is TGTGCCAGCAGCTTCACAGGGGAAACTAATGAAAAACTGTTTTTT.

V is TRBV5-1 and J is TRBJ2-6; 13 positions match TRBD2. The V gene end was trimmed by 4 bases and the J gene end by 2 bases; junction bases not matched to a gene: 6. Per germline, CDR1 SGHRS and CDR2 YFSETQ. The CDR3 contains 18 residues. The chain's CDR3 is CASSTGLAGVAGANVLTF. CDR3 nucleotides: TGCGCCAGCAGCACCGGACTAGCGGGAGTAGCTGGGGCCAACGTCCTGACTTTC.

The gene calls are TRBV10-3 and TRBJ1-2; 7 bases are shared with TRBD1. The ends lost 6 bases at V and 5 bases at J; junction bases unmatched: 12. The CDR3 totals 15 residues. Germline values: CDR1 ENHRY, CDR2 SYGVKD. The CDR3 DNA follows: TGTGCCATCAGGAAAGACAGGGAGGTTTGGTATGGCTACACCTTC. It yields the protein CAIRKDREVWYGYTF.

J is TRBJ2-7 and V is TRBV7-9; no clear D. This CDR3 comprises 15 residues. Germline V gene data show CDR1 as SEHNR and CDR2 as FQNEAQ (reference sequence). Deletions cut 4 bases from V and 0 bases from J, with 13 bases between. This chain's CDR3 is CASSSPSIGSYEQYF. In nucleotides, the CDR3 is TGTGCCAGCAGCTCCCCCTCCATCGGCTCCTACGAGCAGTACTTC.

The chain combines TRBV27 with TRBJ2-7, with TRBD2 matching 7 bases. V shed 5 bases and J 6 bases; nucleotides not matched to a gene: 7. Germline CDR1 reads MNHEY; CDR2 reads SMNVEV (reference sequence). This CDR3 comprises 13 residues. The CDR3 sequence: CASSRWTSPEQYF. CDR3 in DNA: TGTGCCAGCAGTAGGTGGACTAGTCCCGAGCAGTACTTC.

The sample holds one count of this clone. The rearrangement uses TRBV6-5 and TRBJ1-1; D gene unclear. The CDR3 loop spans 15 amino acids. The V gene's germline CDR1 is MNHEY and CDR2 SVGAGI. The V end was cut by 7 bases, the J end by 10 bases, with 25 bases between. The DNA for the CDR3 is TGTGCCAGCATCCCTATGCCCACTGGCGGGAACAGAGCTTTCTTT. It is translated as CASIPMPTGGNRAFF.

The chain employs TRBV7-3 and TRBJ2-3; 13 bases agree with TRBD2. The CDR3 loop spans 17 amino acids. V lost 4 bases, J lost 4 bases, and 8 bases stayed unmatched. Germline V gene lookup returns CDR1 SGHTA and CDR2 FQGTGA. The chain's CDR3 is CASSSSGTSGTSDTQYF. The CDR3 region has the DNA TGTGCCAGCAGCTCCTCCGGGACTAGCGGGACCTCAGATACGCAGTATTTT.

V gene TRBV29-1 combines with J gene TRBJ2-1, with 8 bases aligning to TRBD1. V dropped 5 bases and J dropped 2; count of bases not matched to a gene: 2. Germline CDR1 is SQVTM and CDR2 is ANQGSEA. This CDR3 contains 13 residues. Here the CDR3 reads CSVRTGTYNEQFF. CDR3 sequence (DNA): TGCAGCGTTCGGACAGGGACCTACAATGAGCAGTTCTTC.

In its sample, this clone was seen once. The chain carries TRBV7-3 and TRBJ2-2; 8 bases fit TRBD1. CDR1 is SGHTA and CDR2 is FQGTGA in the germline V gene. J was trimmed by 4 bases and V by 6 bases; bases with no gene match: 4. The CDR3 totals 14 residues. The CDR3 region is CASRSQGGTGELFF. CDR3 coding DNA: TGTGCCAGCAGATCACAGGGGGGCACCGGGGAGCTGTTTTTT. Supplemented by reference TRBV7-3 and TRBJ2-2, the full variable domain reads GAGVSQTPSNKVTEKGKYVELRCDPISGHTALYWYRQSLGQGPEFLIYFQGTGAADDSGLPNDRFFAVRPEGSVSTLKIQRTERGDSAVYLCASRSQGGTGELFFGEGSRLTVL.

This chain uses TRBV24-1 with TRBJ2-1, with 13 bases identical to TRBD2. Germline loops: CDR1 KGHDR, CDR2 SFDVKD. The CDR3 sequence is 15 residues long. The J segment lost 9 bases and the V segment lost 4 bases, leaving 5 bases of the junction unmatched. The CDR3 reads CATSDRTSGSVEQFF. CDR3 nucleotide sequence: TGTGCCACCAGTGACAGGACTAGCGGGAGCGTTGAGCAGTTCTTC.

V is TRBV19 and J is TRBJ2-6, with D uncertain. The germline V and J ends were trimmed by 3 bases and 2 bases, with 2 bases remaining between them. Germline loops: CDR1 LNHDA, CDR2 SQIVND (reference sequence). This CDR3 spans 13 amino acids. The CDR3 DNA is TGTGCCAGTAGTATTACTGGGGCCAACGTCCTGACTTTC. It yields the protein CASSITGANVLTF.

This rearrangement joins TRBV25-1 to TRBJ1-4, with 8 bases identical to TRBD1. The trim removed 5 bases at V and 8 bases at J, leaving 10 bases unmatched. Per germline, CDR1 MGHDK and CDR2 SYGVNS. This CDR3 region has 15 residues. CDR3 protein: CASSSRHRGGEKLFF. The CDR3 region has the DNA TGTGCCAGCAGTTCCCGACACAGGGGGGGGGAAAAACTGTTTTTT.

This chain joins TRBV9 and TRBJ2-2; D is undetermined. The CDR3 spans 15 residues. Germline V lookup: CDR1 SGDLS, CDR2 YYNGEE. The V gene lost 3 bases and the J gene lost 0 bases, with 9 bases spanning the gap. The CDR3 DNA reads TGTGCCAGCAGCGACAGAGCCGCGAACACCGGGGAGCTGTTTTTT. Its protein is CASSDRAANTGELFF.

There are a few counts of this clone. The chain employs TRBV7-9 and TRBJ2-1, with 9 bases aligning to TRBD2. V lost 1 base and J lost 4; bases outside the gene matches: 8. Germline V gives CDR1 SEHNR, CDR2 FQNEAQ (reference sequence). CDR3 length: 17 amino acids. The CDR3 coding sequence is TGTGCCAGCAGCTTAGAGGGTCTAGCGGGATCTTACAATGAGCAGTTCTTC. Protein sequence: CASSLEGLAGSYNEQFF.